The sample holds one count of the clone carrying this T cell receptor beta chain. Its specificity is unknown. This CDR3 is built from 15 residues. With 4 bases clipped from V and 0 bases from J, the junction kept 4 bases outside the gene matches. CDR1 and CDR2 from the germline V gene are PRHDT and FYEKMQ (reference sequence). Cells were stimulated nonspecifically with anti-CD3/anti-CD28 magnetic beads. CD4+ T cells upregulating both CD40 ligand and CD69 were sorted as responding cells. Donors had undetectable plasma HIV-1 RNA, under 50 copies/mL, for 4+ years. Anti-CD28/CD49d costimulation, CD40-blocking antibody and enfuvirtide were given to CD8-depleted PBMCs for about 17 hours. The libraries were made with immunoSEQ version 4 in survey mode. Assay: immunoSEQ multiplex PCR; the TCRdb copy retains only in-frame clones and omits some. The data contain fewer than 45,000 clones, around 89% of them singletons.

This record comes from a study of persistence of HIV-infected CD4 T cells. Study at large: Up to about 180 mL blood was drawn at multiple time points; a couple of donors had single-time leukapheresis.

Study-wide findings and caveats: CMV- and Gag-responding cells had lower TCRbeta richness than CD3/CD28-responding cells.

This chain connects TRBV13 to TRBJ2-3; TRBD2 matches at 7 bases. The sample here was CD4+ T cells sorted from PBMCs after approximately 20-hour stimulation, taken from a patient who received antiretroviral therapy. The clonotype was recovered from an adult woman with HIV who was CMV-seropositive. CDR3 in amino acids: CASSSKRGSTDTQYF. The DNA of the CDR3 is TGTGCCAGCAGCTCCAAGCGGGGTAGCACAGATACGCAGTATTTT.